This T cell receptor beta chain was obtained from a study of shared clonotypes between healthy human individuals. Study results and caveats: Among a few donors, approximately 5% of naive CD4 clonotypes were found in common. Clonotypes shared by all four donors outscored non-shared clonotypes in generation probability.

Assay: immunoSEQ multiplex PCR; the TCRdb copy retains only in-frame clones and omits some. Of 2 million to 2.5 million clones detected, 85% to 95% appear once; the ten largest clones hold around 0.4%. Regarding this clone: Its antigen is unidentified. Distinct nucleotide sequences in the sample also encode this CDR3.

CDR3 length: 13 amino acids. Germline CDR1 and CDR2: SGHRS and YFSETQ. Trimming pared 6 bases from V and 3 bases from J, leaving 12 bases between. Sequencing used naive CD4+ T cells from PBMCs. Stated subset: CD45RA+ positively selected. This receptor was taken from a man younger than 30 in good health. Some clones in this sample may be carry-over from other donors' samples. The chain carries TRBV5-1 and TRBJ1-1; TRBD1 is a possible D gene (6 bases). CDR3 sequence (DNA): TGCGCCAGCAAACAGGGAGGCGACACTGAAGCTTTCTTT. It yields the protein CASKQGGDTEAFF.